This T cell receptor beta chain was obtained from a study of a mutant IDH1 vaccine in newly diagnosed glioma. With regard to this clone: Its antigen remains unknown.

The V end was cut by 2 bases, the J end by 0 bases, with 2 bases between. In germline, CDR1 is SEHNR, CDR2 FQNEAQ (reference sequence). This CDR3 has 12 amino acids. The time point is: week 35, safety follow-up. Each vaccine dose was 300 ug of mutant IDH1 20-mer peptide, with topical imiquimod. Clones were sequenced by immunoSEQ multiplex PCR, and TCRdb holds only the in-frame ones, with some missing. Of approximately 30,000 clones listed, roughly three quarters were seen once; the top ten hold around a tenth. This sample comprised PBMCs, obtained from a glioma patient whose treatment included an IDH1 peptide vaccine. This sequence was found in a woman aged 25 to 39 with glioma. Some clones in this sample may be carry-over from other donors' samples. This sequence joins TRBV7-9 and TRBJ2-7; D gene uncertain. The CDR3 sequence is CASSLPSYEQYF. CDR3 in DNA: TGTGCCAGCAGCTTACCCTCCTACGAGCAGTACTTC.